Shown below are 27 T cell receptor beta chains from a single sample sequenced in a study of blood T cells in healthy people across ages. Using a J-beta primer mix together with a sample-barcoded 5' primer, a second PCR was run for roughly 7 to 12 cycles. TCRdb re-derived calls from the 5' RACE reads in MiXCR, one entry per CDR3 protein. The top ten clones hold about 32% of a sample with hundreds of thousands of distinct CDR3 sequences, less than 45% of them seen once. Sequencing input: blood. These receptors were taken from a man older than 75 in good health.

This clonotype was observed a few times. V is TRBV20-1 and J is TRBJ1-2; D is ambiguous. The V gene's germline CDR1 is DFQATT and CDR2 SNEGSKA (reference sequence). The germline V and J ends were trimmed by 0 bases and 2 bases, with 10 bases remaining between them. The CDR3 totals 14 residues. This chain's CDR3 is CSARDPSVNYGYTF. For the CDR3, the DNA is TGCAGTGCTAGAGATCCCTCCGTGAACTATGGCTACACCTTC.

The chain links TRBV5-1 to TRBJ2-5; 8 nucleotides agree with TRBD2. The CDR3 is 16 residues long. The trim removed 0 bases at V and 2 bases at J, leaving 6 bases unmatched. Germline V CDR1 and CDR2: SGHRS, YFSETQ. The CDR3 spells CASSLAGGAQQETQYF. Written as DNA, the CDR3 is TGCGCCAGCAGCTTGGCCGGGGGGGCCCAACAAGAGACCCAGTACTTC.

The chain employs TRBV24-1 and TRBJ1-2; tentatively, D is TRBD1 (6 bases). The CDR3 contains 13 residues. The V end lost 4 bases, the J end lost 6 bases, and 11 bases lay between the germline ends. In germline, CDR1 is KGHDR, CDR2 SFDVKD. As DNA, the CDR3 is TGTGCCACCAGTGACCCTAACAGGGATGGCTACACCTTC. Its protein is CATSDPNRDGYTF.

As regards this clonotype: With a much larger clone just one base away, this may be a read error. V gene TRBV2 combines with J gene TRBJ2-7; D is perhaps TRBD2 (5 bases). CDR3 length equals 13 residues. CDR1 and CDR2 from the germline V gene are SNHLY and FYNNEI. Trimming cost V 6 bases and J 5 bases, with 14 bases left between them. The chain's CDR3 is CASRRASINEQYF. CDR3 sequence (DNA): TGTGCCAGCAGGAGGGCTAGTATCAACGAGCAGTACTTC. Full variable domain (rest looked up from reference TRBV2 and TRBJ2-7): EPEVTQTPSHQVTQMGQEVILRCVPISNHLYFYWYRQILGQKVEFLVSFYNNEISEKSEIFDDQFSVERPDGSNFTLKIRSTKLEDSAMYFCASRRASINEQYFGPGTRLTVT.

Remarks on this clonotype: Being one base from a much bigger clone, this may be a read error. The J gene is TRBJ2-7, the V gene TRBV29-1; the match to TRBD1 covers 10 bases. There are 14 residues in the CDR3. Germline CDR1 and CDR2: SQVTM and ANQGSEA. CDR3 loop: CSADGGQGTYEQYF. The CDR3 DNA reads as TGCAGCGCCGACGGGGGACAGGGGACCTATGAGCAGTACTTC.

This clonotype has more than one count but fewer than ten. The chain recombines TRBV6-6 with TRBJ2-7; D is ambiguous. The germline V gene has CDR1 MNHNY and CDR2 SVGAGI (reference sequence). The CDR3 runs 14 residues. V was shortened by 2 bases and J by 0 bases, with 8 bases between the two germline ends. CDR3 loop: CASSYEQSSYEQYF. The CDR3 DNA sequence: TGTGCCAGCAGTTACGAACAGAGCTCCTACGAGCAGTACTTC.

This clonotype has a handful of counts. V and J are TRBV9 and TRBJ2-3; no clear D. The CDR3 length is 15 residues. Germline CDR1 SGDLS, CDR2 YYNGEE. V was shortened by 4 bases and J by 2 bases, with 14 bases between the two germline ends. CDR3 nucleotide sequence: TGTGCCAGCAGCTCCGGACCAATTTTCACAGATACGCAGTATTTT. Translating gives CASSSGPIFTDTQYF. Complete variable domain (other parts from reference TRBV9 and TRBJ2-3): DSGVTQTPKHLITATGQRVTLRCSPRSGDLSVYWYQQSLDQGLQFLIQYYNGEERAKGNILERFSAQQFPDLHSELNLSSLELGDSALYFCASSSGPIFTDTQYFGPGTRLTVL.

The J gene is TRBJ2-3, the V gene TRBV12-5; possibly TRBD2 for D (6 bases). The V gene lost 1 base and the J gene lost 4 bases, with 24 bases spanning the gap. The CDR3 is made up of 19 amino acids. CDR1 is LGHNT, CDR2 FRNRAP, per germline. The CDR3 nucleotides are TGTGCTAGTGGTTTGGCCACCCTAGCTAGTGCGGGGTCGGCAGATACGCAGTATTTT. This encodes CASGLATLASAGSADTQYF.

CDR3 region: CASTPRGNEKLFF. DNA for the CDR3: TGTGCCAGCACCCCCAGGGGGAATGAAAAACTGTTTTTT. The chain employs TRBV12-3 or TRBV12-4 and TRBJ1-4, with 7 bases identical to TRBD1. CDR3 size: 13 residues. V shed 7 bases, J shed 5 bases, and the junction held 4 bases outside the gene matches.

This clonotype was counted many times. This chain connects TRBV7-9 to TRBJ2-3; D is unresolved. This CDR3 has 12 amino acids. V lost 6 bases and J lost 1, with 5 bases in between. The germline V gene has CDR1 SEHNR and CDR2 FQNEAQ (reference sequence). The CDR3 region has the DNA TGTGCCAGCAGTCGGGGCACAGATACGCAGTATTTT. It is translated as CASSRGTDTQYF.

This sequence joins TRBV7-9 and TRBJ2-1; TRBD2 matches at 12 bases. Germline V lookup: CDR1 SEHNR, CDR2 FQNEAQ (reference sequence). J gave up 7 bases and V 6 bases, and 16 bases lay outside the gene matches. The CDR3 is 18 amino acids. The CDR3 loop reads CASSHTTGDLAGGNEQFF. The CDR3 DNA is TGTGCCAGCAGTCATACGACTGGGGACCTAGCGGGGGGGAATGAGCAGTTCTTC. Supplemented by reference TRBV7-9 and TRBJ2-1, the full variable domain reads DTGVSQNPRHKITKRGQNVTFRCDPISEHNRLYWYRQTLGQGPEFLTYFQNEAQLEKSRLLSDRFSAERPKGSFSTLEIQRTEQGDSAMYLCASSHTTGDLAGGNEQFFGPGTRLTVL.

The count of this clonotype is one. This chain connects TRBV23-1 to TRBJ2-3, with D possibly matching TRBD2 (6 bases). TRBV23-1 is filed as an ORF, its function uncertain. Trimming shortened V by 0 bases and J by 7 bases, and 8 bases separated the two germline ends. The CDR3 extends over 13 amino acids. CDR3 protein: CASSQSGLYTQYF. In DNA, the CDR3 is TGCGCCAGCAGTCAATCGGGACTTTATACGCAGTATTTT.

The V and J genes are TRBV4-2 and TRBJ1-4; 7 positions agree with TRBD1. This CDR3 region has 17 residues. From germline, CDR1 is LGHNA and CDR2 YNFKEQ. J gave up 0 bases and V 0 bases, and 4 bases lay outside the gene matches. CDR3 loop: CASSQDGTAPTNEKLFF. CDR3 in DNA: TGTGCCAGCAGCCAAGATGGGACAGCCCCAACTAATGAAAAACTGTTTTTT.

This clonotype was observed a handful of times. The rearrangement joins TRBV29-1 to TRBJ1-4; D ambiguous. Germline V gene lookup returns CDR1 SQVTM and CDR2 ANQGSEA. The CDR3 spans 13 residues. Trimming pared 7 bases from V and 3 bases from J, leaving 12 bases between. CDR3 loop: CSGFGLPNEKLFF. The CDR3 DNA is TGCAGCGGATTCGGACTTCCTAATGAAAAACTGTTTTTT.

This clonotype came up a few times. The chain uses TRBV28 and TRBJ2-7; TRBD2 aligns across 9 bases. CDR3 size: 15 residues. Germline trimming cut 6 bases from V and 6 bases from J; bases unmatched to any gene: 12. CDR1 and CDR2 (germline): MDHEN, SYDVKM. The CDR3 DNA sequence: TGTGCCAGCAGCCTCAATAGCGGGAGTGGTGGCGAGCAGTACTTC. Its translation: CASSLNSGSGGEQYF.

V and J are TRBV6-5 and TRBJ2-1; 9 bases are shared with TRBD1. From germline, CDR1 is MNHEY and CDR2 SVGAGI. The junction had 6 bases not matched to a gene; V was cut back by 5 bases and J by 7 bases. The CDR3 is 14 amino acids. CDR3 sequence: CASSDWTGVNEQFF. The CDR3 DNA reads as TGTGCCAGCAGTGACTGGACAGGGGTGAATGAGCAGTTCTTC.

The V gene is TRBV11-2, the J gene TRBJ2-3; 8 bases fit TRBD1. The CDR3 length is 13 residues. V trimming: 7 bases; J trimming: 6 bases; junction bases outside the gene matches: 6. CDR1 is SGHAT and CDR2 is FQNNGV in the germline V gene. The CDR3 loop is CASNADRDDTQYF. The CDR3 DNA follows: TGTGCCAGCAACGCGGACAGGGATGATACGCAGTATTTT.

This clonotype was seen at least ten times. The V call is TRBV11-1, the J call TRBJ1-1; 7 nucleotides agree with TRBD1. V lost 7 bases to trimming and J lost 4 bases; unmatched junction nucleotides: 12. CDR3 size: 15 residues. Germline CDR1 and CDR2: SGHAT and FQDESV (reference sequence). CDR3 nucleotides: TGTGCCAGCACCGCCTCCGACAGGGTGACCACTGAAGCTTTCTTT. This codes for CASTASDRVTTEAFF.

The chain uses TRBV5-1 and TRBJ1-2; 7 positions agree with TRBD1. With 4 bases clipped from V and 4 bases from J, the junction kept 13 bases outside the gene matches. The CDR3 loop spans 16 amino acids. Looked up from germline, CDR1 is SGHRS and CDR2 is YFSETQ. The CDR3 spells CASSPGTVSPVYGYTF. The CDR3 DNA is TGCGCCAGCAGCCCCGGGACAGTTTCGCCAGTCTATGGCTACACCTTC.

This clonotype occurred a few times. The rearrangement links TRBV6-2 or TRBV6-3 to TRBJ2-1, with 14 bases lining up with TRBD2. The CDR3 has 16 amino acids. Germline-derived CDR1 and CDR2 are MNHEY and SVGEGT. With V trimmed by 6 bases and J by 4 bases, 5 bases remained unmatched. This CDR3 is CASRTGLAGVYNEQFF. CDR3 in DNA: TGTGCCAGCAGAACGGGACTAGCGGGAGTTTACAATGAGCAGTTCTTC.

The chain employs TRBV20-1 and TRBJ2-5, with 10 bases fitting TRBD2. The J call is doubtful: the DNA matches TRBJ2-7 better. CDR3 length: 14 amino acids. The germline V gene encodes CDR1 DFQATT and CDR2 SNEGSKA (reference sequence). The CDR3 spells CSAISGRRVYEQYF. The CDR3 DNA reads as TGCAGTGCTATTAGCGGGAGGAGGGTCTACGAGCAGTACTTC.

J is TRBJ1-5 and V is TRBV20-1; D is uncertain. Trimming removed 4 bases from V and 7 bases from J, with 17 bases in between. In germline, CDR1 is DFQATT, CDR2 SNEGSKA (reference sequence). The CDR3 spans 14 residues. CDR3 protein: CSATVPGSEQPQHF. DNA of the CDR3: TGCAGTGCTACAGTGCCCGGTTCAGAGCAGCCCCAGCATTTT.

The chain links TRBV4-1 to TRBJ1-2; D perhaps matches TRBD1 (5 bases). Trimming removed 3 bases from V and 13 bases from J, with 12 bases in between. The germline V gene has CDR1 MGHRA and CDR2 YSYEKL. The CDR3 has 11 amino acids. CDR3 loop: CASSHSGTPTF. Written as DNA, the CDR3 is TGCGCCAGCAGCCATTCCGGGACTCCCACCTTC.

A remark on this clonotype: The junction and the germline gene differ at one end; a read error may be behind it. The V call is TRBV20-1, the J call TRBJ2-3; no definite D call. This CDR3 comprises 14 residues. CDR1 is DFQATT and CDR2 is SNEGSKA in the germline V gene (reference sequence). CDR3 sequence: CSAPGPRYTDMQYF. Here the CDR3 DNA reads TGCAGTGCCCCCGGGCCACGTTACACAGATATGCAGTATTTT.

This clonotype came up many times. The chain uses TRBV11-1 and TRBJ2-1, with no clear D. The CDR3 sequence is 13 residues long. Germline CDR1 and CDR2: SGHAT and FQDESV (reference sequence). Trimming pared 5 bases from V and 6 bases from J, leaving 11 bases between. The CDR3 DNA reads TGTGCCAGCAGCGACCTATCTAGCAATGAGCAGTTCTTC. Residues: CASSDLSSNEQFF.

This clonotype appeared once. V usage is TRBV28 and J usage is TRBJ2-5, with TRBD2 as a possible D gene (5 bases). This CDR3 spans 11 amino acids. Germline V CDR1 and CDR2: MDHEN, SYDVKM. V was shortened by 10 bases and J by 6 bases, with 12 bases between the two germline ends. The CDR3, as DNA: TGTGCCACCTTAGGAGGAAAGACCCAGTACTTC. This sequence encodes CATLGGKTQYF. Complete variable domain (other parts from reference TRBV28 and TRBJ2-5): DVKVTQSSRYLVKRTGEKVFLECVQDMDHENMFWYRQDPGLGLRLIYFSYDVKMKEKGDIPEGYSVSREKKERFSLILESASTNQTSMYLCATLGGKTQYFGPGTRLLVL.

The CDR3 spells CASSPQGNTEAFF. DNA of the CDR3: TGTGCCAGCTCACCACAGGGGAACACTGAAGCTTTCTTT. This chain connects TRBV18 to TRBJ1-1; D unclear. V was pared by 1 base and J by 1 base, with 4 bases between. Per the germline V gene, CDR1 is KGHSH and CDR2 is LQKENI. CDR3 size: 13 residues. Variable domain in full (rest from reference TRBV18 and TRBJ1-1): NAGVMQNPRHLVRRRGQEARLRCSPMKGHSHVYWYRQLPEEGLKFMVYLQKENIIDESGMPKERFSAEFPKEGPSILRIQQVVRGDSAAYFCASSPQGNTEAFFGQGTRLTVV.